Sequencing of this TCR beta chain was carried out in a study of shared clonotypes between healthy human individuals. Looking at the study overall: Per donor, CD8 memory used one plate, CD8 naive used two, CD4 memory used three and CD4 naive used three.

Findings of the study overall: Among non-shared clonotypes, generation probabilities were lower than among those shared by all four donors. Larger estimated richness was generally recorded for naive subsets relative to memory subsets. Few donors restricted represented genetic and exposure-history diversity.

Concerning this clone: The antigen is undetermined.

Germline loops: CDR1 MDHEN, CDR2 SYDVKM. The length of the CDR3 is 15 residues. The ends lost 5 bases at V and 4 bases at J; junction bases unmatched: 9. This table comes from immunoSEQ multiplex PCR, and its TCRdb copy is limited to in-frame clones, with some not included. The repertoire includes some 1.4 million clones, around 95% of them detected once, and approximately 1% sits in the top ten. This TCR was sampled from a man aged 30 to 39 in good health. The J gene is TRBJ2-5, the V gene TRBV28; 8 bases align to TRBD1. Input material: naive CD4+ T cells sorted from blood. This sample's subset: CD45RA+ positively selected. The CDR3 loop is CASSTTGELRETQYF. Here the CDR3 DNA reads TGTGCCAGCAGTACGACAGGGGAGCTGAGAGAGACCCAGTACTTC.